This entry lists 18 T cell receptor beta chains sequenced from one sample in a study of cytomegalovirus exposure and HLA in healthy donors. With 60 Vbeta and 13 Jbeta primers, the PCR was carried out. The protocol was immunoSEQ multiplex PCR, while the TCRdb copy is restricted to in-frame clones and leaves out a portion. Among approximately 100,000 clones listed, less than 9.5% were seen once. Sequencing input: PBMCs. These receptors came from a man in his forties or fifties in good health and CMV-seropositive.

This clone has more than one count but fewer than ten. V gene TRBV7-9 combines with J gene TRBJ2-6; D is unclear. Trimming removed 2 bases at V and 3 bases at J, with 5 bases between. This CDR3 has 14 residues. Germline CDR1 and CDR2: SEHNR and FQNEAQ (reference sequence). For the CDR3, the DNA is TGTGCCAGCAGCTTATGGCTTGGGGCCAACGTCCTGACTTTC. The encoded protein is CASSLWLGANVLTF.

The chain uses TRBV15 and TRBJ2-4; 9 positions agree with TRBD1. Unmatched junction bases numbered 7, after V lost 1 base and J lost 3 bases. The germline V gene has CDR1 LNHNV and CDR2 YYDKDF (reference sequence). The CDR3 has 17 residues. CDR3 loop: CATSRVPRQGDKNIQYF. For the CDR3, the DNA is TGTGCCACCAGCAGAGTTCCTCGACAGGGGGACAAAAACATTCAGTACTTC. Variable domain in full (rest from reference TRBV15 and TRBJ2-4): DAMVIQNPRYQVTQFGKPVTLSCSQTLNHNVMYWYQQKSSQAPKLLFHYYDKDFNNEADTPDNFQSRRPNTSFCFLDIRSPGLGDTAMYLCATSRVPRQGDKNIQYFGAGTRLSVL.

The chain couples TRBV11-2 to TRBJ2-1, with 11 bases identical to TRBD2. The CDR3 length is 15 residues. Germline-derived CDR1 and CDR2 are SGHAT and FQNNGV. After removal of 5 bases from V and 5 bases from J, the junction contained 5 bases not matched to a gene. The CDR3 nucleotides are TGTGCCAGCAGCGCACTAGCGGGAGCGCACAATGAGCAGTTCTTC. It codes for CASSALAGAHNEQFF.

This clone was seen a few times. The V gene is TRBV6-5, the J gene TRBJ1-2; 10 bases agree with TRBD1. Germline-derived CDR1 and CDR2 are MNHEY and SVGAGI. The CDR3 is 15 residues long. The V segment lost 2 bases and the J segment 0 bases; nucleotides outside the gene matches: 0. CDR3 sequence reads: CASSYGTGANYGYTF. In nucleotides, the CDR3 is TGTGCCAGCAGTTACGGGACAGGGGCTAACTATGGCTACACCTTC.

This clone was observed a few times. This chain links TRBV7-2 with TRBJ1-2; D possibly corresponds to TRBD1 (6 bases). Germline assignment: CDR1 SGHTA and CDR2 FQGNSA. Between the trimmed V and J ends, which lost 1 base and 7 bases, there was a span of 13 bases. The CDR3 runs 14 residues. CDR3 residues: CASSLGTDWSGYTF. As DNA, the CDR3 is TGTGCCAGCAGCTTAGGGACAGATTGGAGTGGCTACACCTTC.

The chain couples TRBV6-1 to TRBJ1-5; 8 positions match TRBD1. The germline V gene encodes CDR1 MNHNS and CDR2 SASEGT. The CDR3 has 15 residues. V was clipped by 4 bases and J by 0 bases; unmatched bases: 2. The CDR3 sequence: CASSGTGNSNQPQHF. In nucleotides, the CDR3 is TGTGCCAGCAGTGGGACAGGGAATAGCAATCAGCCCCAGCATTTT.

A few counts support this clone. The chain couples TRBV6-5 to TRBJ2-5, with D perhaps matching TRBD2 (5 bases). The CDR3 runs to 13 residues. The germline V gene encodes CDR1 MNHEY and CDR2 SVGAGI. Deletions cut 5 bases from V and 4 bases from J, with 11 bases between. The CDR3 DNA is TGTGCCAGCAGTGCCACCGCGGGAGAGACCCAGTACTTC. Amino acid sequence: CASSATAGETQYF.

This clone was seen a few times. J is TRBJ2-5 and V is TRBV5-4; 8 bases are a match to TRBD2. The CDR3 sequence is 16 residues long. Losses at the gene ends were 4 bases for V and 4 bases for J; bases not matched to a gene: 12. Germline CDR1 and CDR2: SGHNT and YYREEE (reference sequence). CDR3 coding DNA: TGTGCCAGCAGCAGGGGCGAGCGGGGGATGGGAGAGACCCAGTACTTC. The encoded protein is CASSRGERGMGETQYF.

The V and J genes are TRBV27 and TRBJ2-5, with 11 nucleotides matching TRBD2. V was clipped by 5 bases and J by 2 bases; unmatched bases: 16. CDR1 is MNHEY, CDR2 SMNVEV, per germline (reference sequence). The CDR3 consists of 19 residues. CDR3 DNA sequence: TGTGCCAGCAGTCAGTACCCCCTAGCGGGAGGAGCCGATCAAGAGACCCAGTACTTC. It yields the protein CASSQYPLAGGADQETQYF.

At least ten counts were recorded for this clone. The CDR3 nucleotides are TGTGCCAGCAGCTACTGGACAGAAGACTATGGCTACACCTTC. Protein sequence: CASSYWTEDYGYTF. The chain joins TRBV13 to TRBJ1-2; TRBD1 might be the D (6 bases). Germline V gene data show CDR1 as PRHDT and CDR2 as FYEKMQ (reference sequence). The CDR3 runs to 14 residues. The ends were cut back, 4 bases at V and 3 bases at J, with 12 bases in the middle. Full variable domain (remainder filled in from reference TRBV13 and TRBJ1-2): AAGVIQSPRHLIKEKRETATLKCYPIPRHDTVYWYQQGPGQDPQFLISFYEKMQSDKGSIPDRFSAQQFSDYHSELNMSSLELGDSALYFCASSYWTEDYGYTFGSGTRLTVV.

The rearrangement uses TRBV28 and TRBJ1-1; TRBD1 agrees at 8 bases. V was clipped by 4 bases and J by 6 bases; unmatched bases: 10. Germline assignment: CDR1 MDHEN and CDR2 SYDVKM. The CDR3 covers 15 residues. CDR3 region: CASSSLRTGGPEAFF. CDR3 DNA sequence: TGTGCCAGCAGTTCGCTTCGAACAGGGGGTCCTGAAGCTTTCTTT.

The chain couples TRBV5-1 to TRBJ2-3; D ambiguous. CDR1 SGHRS and CDR2 YFSETQ come from the germline V gene. Trimming shortened V by 1 base and J by 0 bases, and 9 bases separated the two germline ends. The CDR3 length is 15 residues. The CDR3 DNA is TGCGCCAGCAGCTTGAGAGACTGGAGCACAGATACGCAGTATTTT. This codes for CASSLRDWSTDTQYF. The whole variable domain, filled in from reference TRBV5-1 and TRBJ2-3, reads KAGVTQTPRYLIKTRGQQVTLSCSPISGHRSVSWYQQTPGQGLQFLFEYFSETQRNKGNFPGRFSGRQFSNSRSEMNVSTLELGDSALYLCASSLRDWSTDTQYFGPGTRLTVL.

A remark on this clone: Other DNA sequences from this sample encode an identical CDR3 as well. The rearrangement joins TRBV5-1 to TRBJ1-4; D call uncertain. CDR3 size: 14 residues. V was trimmed by 0 bases and J by 0 bases, leaving 3 bases between them. CDR1 and CDR2 from the germline V gene are SGHRS and YFSETQ. This CDR3 is CASSLAATNEKLFF. In DNA form, the CDR3 reads TGCGCCAGCAGCTTGGCCGCAACTAATGAAAAACTGTTTTTT.

This clone was counted between two and nine times. V is TRBV10-1 and J is TRBJ1-2, with D possibly matching TRBD1 (5 bases). The germline V gene encodes CDR1 WNHNN and CDR2 SYGVQD (reference sequence). Trimming pared 2 bases from V and 5 bases from J, leaving 9 bases between. The CDR3 loop spans 13 amino acids. The CDR3 DNA sequence: TGCGCCAGCAGTGAGAGGCAGGGTTATGGCTACACCTTC. This sequence encodes CASSERQGYGYTF.

This clone was observed a handful of times. This sequence joins TRBV28 and TRBJ1-2; no clear D gene. This CDR3 contains 15 residues. V lost 2 bases to trimming and J lost 3 bases, with 13 bases between them. Per the germline V gene, CDR1 is MDHEN and CDR2 is SYDVKM. The CDR3 is CASSLGNHGDYGYTF. The CDR3 DNA follows: TGTGCCAGCAGTTTAGGGAATCACGGGGACTATGGCTACACCTTC.

The chain is built from TRBV5-1 and TRBJ2-1, with 11 bases lining up with TRBD2. Germline CDR1 SGHRS, CDR2 YFSETQ. After removal of 4 bases from V and 6 bases from J, the junction contained 6 bases not matched to a gene. This CDR3 has 15 residues. CDR3 sequence: CASSPGLAVSNEQFF. CDR3 in DNA: TGCGCCAGCAGCCCGGGACTAGCGGTATCCAATGAGCAGTTCTTC.

The chain carries TRBV10-3 and TRBJ1-2; D possibly corresponds to TRBD1 (6 bases). Germline assignment: CDR1 ENHRY and CDR2 SYGVKD. V was cut by 4 bases and J by 1 base, with 13 bases left in between. The CDR3 sequence is 15 residues long. CDR3 residues: CAISGFRGLNYGYTF. The CDR3, as DNA: TGTGCCATCAGTGGATTCAGGGGTCTTAACTATGGCTACACCTTC.

This clone occurred a few times. The V gene is TRBV14, the J gene TRBJ1-6, with D maybe TRBD1 (6 bases). Trimming removed 2 bases at V and 11 bases at J, with 13 bases between. This CDR3 comprises 14 residues. CDR1 and CDR2 (germline): SGHDN, FVKESK. This chain's CDR3 is CASSQSDRRTPLHF. In DNA, the CDR3 is TGTGCCAGCAGCCAATCCGACAGGAGGACACCCCTCCACTTT.